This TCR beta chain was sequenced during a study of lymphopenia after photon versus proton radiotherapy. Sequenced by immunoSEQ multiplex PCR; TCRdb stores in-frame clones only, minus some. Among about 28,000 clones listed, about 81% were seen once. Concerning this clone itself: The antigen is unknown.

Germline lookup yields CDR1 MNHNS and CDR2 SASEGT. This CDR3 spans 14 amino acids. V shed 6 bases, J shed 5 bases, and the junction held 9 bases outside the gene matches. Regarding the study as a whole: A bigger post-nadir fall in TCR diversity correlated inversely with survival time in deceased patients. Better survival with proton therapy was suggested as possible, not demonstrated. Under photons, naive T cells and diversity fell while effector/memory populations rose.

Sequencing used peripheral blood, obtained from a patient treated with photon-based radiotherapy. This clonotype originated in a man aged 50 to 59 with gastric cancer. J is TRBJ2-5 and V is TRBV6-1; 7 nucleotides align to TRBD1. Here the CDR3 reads CASSVPTGMETQYF. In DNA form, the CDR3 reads TGTGCCAGCAGCGTACCGACAGGGATGGAGACCCAGTACTTC.